This T cell receptor beta chain stems from a study of blood T cell repertoires in COVID-19. J lost 3 bases, V lost 3 bases, and 6 bases had no gene match. The CDR3 extends over 16 amino acids. Per germline, CDR1 SGHNT and CDR2 YYREEE (reference sequence). Data came from immunoSEQ multiplex PCR; TCRdb stores just in-frame clones and leaves some out. This sample carries about 250,000 clones, roughly 80% of them seen once, and the ten largest clones take 3% to 4%. The rearrangement joins TRBV5-4 to TRBJ1-3, with 10 bases identical to TRBD1. The source of this sequence is a woman between 35 and 50 years old with active or convalescent COVID-19. The material sequenced was peripheral blood. The CDR3 region has the DNA TGTGCCAGCAGCTCCCGGGACAGGGGAGATGGAAACACCATATATTTT. The encoded protein is CASSSRDRGDGNTIYF.